Shown below are 21 T cell receptor beta chains from a single sample sequenced in a study of Ad26.COV2.S vaccination and SARS-CoV-2 variants. The protocol was immunoSEQ multiplex PCR, while the TCRdb copy is restricted to in-frame clones and leaves out a portion. This sample has over 400,000 clones, with over 80% found just once. This sample's treatment: over 15 received Ad26.COV2.S at low or high dose, single or two shots; 5 received placebo; per-sample allocation not given. Sampling was performed 63 days after the first vaccine or placebo injection. Sequenced material: peripheral blood, taken in a trial of Ad26.COV2.S vaccine versus placebo. Every receptor here comes from a person between 18 and 65 years old who received the Ad26.COV2.S COVID-19 vaccine or a placebo.

This chain connects TRBV19 to TRBJ2-7; D uncertain. Germline CDR1 is LNHDA and CDR2 is SQIVND (reference sequence). Trimming pared 3 bases from V and 1 base from J, leaving 10 bases between. The CDR3 totals 14 residues. The CDR3 region is CASSMAQTSYEQYF. The CDR3, as DNA: TGTGCCAGTAGTATGGCGCAGACATCCTACGAGCAGTACTTC.

CDR3 amino acids: CASSEARAQYF. CDR3 DNA sequence: TGTGCCAGCAGTGAAGCTAGGGCCCAGTACTTC. J is TRBJ2-5 and V is TRBV2; D unresolved. The CDR3 contains 11 residues. CDR1 and CDR2 (germline): SNHLY, FYNNEI. The V gene lost 0 bases and the J gene lost 9 bases, with 5 bases spanning the gap.

The chain combines TRBV6-2 or TRBV6-3 with TRBJ1-2; 10 positions agree with TRBD1. CDR1 MNHEY and CDR2 SVGEGT come from the germline V gene. After removal of 5 bases from V and 4 bases from J, the junction contained 10 bases not matched to a gene. CDR3 length: 16 residues. The CDR3 coding sequence is TGTGCCAGCAGTAAGGATTCCGGGACAGGGGCCTATGGCTACACCTTC. The encoded protein is CASSKDSGTGAYGYTF.

The V call is TRBV7-9, the J call TRBJ2-1; possibly TRBD1 for D (5 bases). The V gene lost 1 base and the J gene lost 1 base, with 11 bases spanning the gap. Looked up from germline, CDR1 is SEHNR and CDR2 is FQNEAQ (reference sequence). The CDR3 is 16 residues long. For the CDR3, the DNA is TGTGCCAGCAGCTTAGTTATACAGGCATCCTACAATGAGCAGTTCTTC. This codes for CASSLVIQASYNEQFF.

CDR3 sequence: CASSAKPDRVTEAFF. CDR3 bases: TGTGCCAGCAGCGCAAAACCCGACAGAGTCACTGAAGCTTTCTTT. The chain joins TRBV9 to TRBJ1-1; possible D gene TRBD1, 5 bases. The CDR3 has 15 amino acids. CDR1 is SGDLS and CDR2 is YYNGEE in the germline V gene. The ends were cut back, 3 bases at V and 4 bases at J, with 16 bases in the middle.

In its sample, this clone was seen once. This chain joins TRBV27 and TRBJ2-5; 11 bases fit TRBD2. The germline gives CDR1 MNHEY, CDR2 SMNVEV (reference sequence). With V trimmed by 4 bases and J by 4 bases, 5 bases remained unmatched. The CDR3 loop spans 15 amino acids. The CDR3 loop reads CASSSASGGSETQYF. The CDR3 DNA reads TGTGCCAGCAGTTCCGCTAGCGGGGGGTCAGAGACCCAGTACTTC.

This clone was detected only once. The chain carries TRBV24-1 and TRBJ1-2; D might be TRBD1 (6 bases). The CDR3 contains 16 residues. Looked up from germline, CDR1 is KGHDR and CDR2 is SFDVKD. Trimming cost V 3 bases and J 2 bases, with 15 bases left between them. CDR3 bases: TGTGCCACCAGTGATCCCGGGGCAGGGGCGAACTATGGCTACACCTTC. Encoded protein: CATSDPGAGANYGYTF.

This sequence joins TRBV28 and TRBJ2-7; tentatively, D is TRBD1 or TRBD2 (5 bases each). Germline CDR1 and CDR2: MDHEN and SYDVKM. The CDR3 totals 14 residues. V was pared by 7 bases and J by 7 bases, with 20 bases between. Here the CDR3 DNA reads TGTGCCAGCAAACTTGGGACCCAAGCGTGGGAGCAGTACTTC. This sequence encodes CASKLGTQAWEQYF.

The V call is TRBV5-6, the J call TRBJ2-3; D is unclear. V lost 4 bases to trimming and J lost 2 bases, with 17 bases between them. The CDR3 covers 16 residues. Germline CDR1 and CDR2: SGHDT and YYEEEE. The CDR3 loop is CASSPDLWGPTDTQYF. CDR3 bases: TGTGCCAGCAGCCCTGACCTTTGGGGTCCCACAGATACGCAGTATTTT. Full variable domain (rest looked up from reference TRBV5-6 and TRBJ2-3): DAGVTQSPTHLIKTRGQQVTLRCSPKSGHDTVSWYQQALGQGPQFIFQYYEEEERQRGNFPDRFSGHQFPNYSSELNVNALLLGDSALYLCASSPDLWGPTDTQYFGPGTRLTVL.

This chain links TRBV4-1 with TRBJ2-7; D is possibly TRBD2 (7 bases). Trimming took 4 bases from V and 4 from J, leaving 17 bases between them. This CDR3 has 15 residues. Looked up from germline, CDR1 is MGHRA and CDR2 is YSYEKL. The CDR3 sequence: CASSPVGGTSYEQYF. In DNA, the CDR3 is TGCGCCAGCAGCCCGGTGGGGGGGACAAGTTACGAGCAGTACTTC.

V gene TRBV5-1 combines with J gene TRBJ1-1, with D uncertain. V was trimmed by 4 bases and J by 0 bases, leaving 16 bases between them. The CDR3 sequence is 16 residues long. CDR1 is SGHRS, CDR2 YFSETQ, per germline. In DNA, the CDR3 is TGCGCCAGCAGCCCAGACGGACGAGCCATGAACACTGAAGCTTTCTTT. Translated, it gives CASSPDGRAMNTEAFF.

This clone occurred once. This sequence joins TRBV7-9 and TRBJ2-5; D is unclear. The CDR3 spans 14 residues. Trimming took 0 bases from V and 5 from J, leaving 10 bases between them. Germline V gene data show CDR1 as SEHNR and CDR2 as FQNEAQ (reference sequence). The CDR3 sequence is CASSLAKDGETQYF. DNA for the CDR3: TGTGCCAGCAGCTTAGCTAAGGACGGGGAGACCCAGTACTTC.

The chain joins TRBV18 to TRBJ2-3; no clear D gene. Germline-derived CDR1 and CDR2 are KGHSH and LQKENI. V lost 6 bases and J lost 2, with 12 bases in between. CDR3 size: 14 residues. CDR3 nucleotides: TGTGCCAGCTCCCAGGATTATCCCACAGATACGCAGTATTTT. As protein: CASSQDYPTDTQYF.

The chain joins TRBV15 to TRBJ1-6; 7 bases agree with TRBD1. There are 15 residues in the CDR3. The V gene's germline CDR1 is LNHNV and CDR2 YYDKDF (reference sequence). Unmatched junction bases numbered 6, after V lost 3 bases and J lost 7 bases. The CDR3 region has the DNA TGTGCCACCAGCAGGACAGGGAGAGAGAATTCACCCCTCCACTTT. Amino acid sequence: CATSRTGRENSPLHF.

This chain joins TRBV18 and TRBJ2-7; D may match TRBD1 or TRBD2 (5 bases each). CDR1 and CDR2 from the germline V gene are KGHSH and LQKENI. V lost 6 bases to trimming and J lost 0 bases, with 15 bases between them. The CDR3 runs 15 residues. CDR3 residues: CASSPGKGTSYEQYF. In nucleotides, the CDR3 is TGTGCCAGCTCTCCTGGTAAGGGGACCTCCTACGAGCAGTACTTC.

The chain employs TRBV6-5 and TRBJ2-3, with a possible D match to TRBD2 (6 bases). The CDR3 is made up of 15 amino acids. The V end was cut by 7 bases, the J end by 0 bases, with 14 bases between. The germline gives CDR1 MNHEY, CDR2 SVGAGI. The CDR3 DNA reads as TGTGCCAGCAAGCCAATCGGGACTAGCACAGATACGCAGTATTTT. This encodes CASKPIGTSTDTQYF.

V usage is TRBV28 and J usage is TRBJ2-7; TRBD1 agrees at 8 bases. The V gene end was trimmed by 4 bases and the J gene end by 1 base; junction bases not matched to a gene: 6. The CDR3 covers 15 residues. Germline-derived CDR1 and CDR2 are MDHEN and SYDVKM. CDR3 DNA: TGTGCCAGCAGTTCTACAGGGGGAGGTTCCTACGAGCAGTACTTC. It specifies CASSSTGGGSYEQYF.

V usage is TRBV2 and J usage is TRBJ1-5, with D possibly matching TRBD1 (6 bases). Trimming took off 7 bases at V and 0 bases at J, with 10 bases between the two ends. The CDR3 runs 14 residues. Looked up from germline, CDR1 is SNHLY and CDR2 is FYNNEI. CDR3 sequence (DNA): TGTGCCAGCAAACAGGGATATAGCAATCAGCCCCAGCATTTT. Translating gives CASKQGYSNQPQHF.

V gene TRBV6-5 combines with J gene TRBJ2-7; a possible D gene is TRBD1 (5 bases). Germline CDR1 and CDR2: MNHEY and SVGAGI. The CDR3 has 14 residues. V was trimmed by 0 bases and J by 6 bases, leaving 12 bases between them. CDR3 sequence: CASSYSTGISEQYF. The CDR3 DNA is TGTGCCAGCAGTTACTCCACAGGTATTAGCGAGCAGTACTTC.

This chain joins TRBV19 and TRBJ1-2; D perhaps matches TRBD1 (6 bases). Germline V CDR1 and CDR2: LNHDA, SQIVND (reference sequence). V lost 2 bases and J 2 bases, leaving 12 bases between the germline ends. The CDR3 is 15 amino acids. This chain's CDR3 is CASSIPQGLNYGYTF. CDR3 DNA: TGTGCCAGTAGTATACCCCAGGGGTTGAACTATGGCTACACCTTC.

V gene TRBV10-3 combines with J gene TRBJ2-4, with TRBD2 as a possible D gene (7 bases). The CDR3 has 14 residues. V lost 10 bases to trimming and J lost 5 bases, with 18 bases between them. Per the germline V gene, CDR1 is ENHRY and CDR2 is SYGVKD. The CDR3 DNA reads as TGTGCCACCGGGGGGCAGGGCGCTGAAAACATTCAGTACTTC. Its protein is CATGGQGAENIQYF.